Shown below are 13 T cell receptor beta chains from a single sample sequenced in a study of molecular identifiers for immune sequencing clone quantification. TCRdb re-derived calls from the PCR reads in MiXCR, one entry per CDR3 protein. The sample lists a few hundred thousand distinct CDR3 sequences; 24% were seen once. The sequencing sample was made of naive CD8+ T cells from blood, with Jurkat cell RNA spiked in. Indicated subset: FACS-sorted CD8+CD4-CCR7+CD45RA+ naive T cells. The receptors come from a human donor in good health. Some libraries in this study had Jurkat cell RNA spiked in.

This clonotype was observed many times. The genes are TRBV6-4 and TRBJ1-5, with 7 bases lining up with TRBD1. CDR1 is MRHNA and CDR2 is SNTAGT in the germline V gene. The ends lost 2 bases at V and 5 bases at J; junction bases unmatched: 15. The CDR3 contains 18 residues. CDR3 DNA sequence: TGTGCCAGCAGTGACAGGACAGGTCTCCCCCTAACTCATCAGCCCCAGCATTTT. The encoded protein is CASSDRTGLPLTHQPQHF.

The rearrangement links TRBV4-3 to TRBJ2-2, with D possibly TRBD2 on 5 matching bases. The CDR3 is 15 residues long. The ends were cut back, 0 bases at V and 5 bases at J, with 10 bases in the middle. Germline CDR1 is LGHNA and CDR2 is YSLEER. The CDR3 here is CASSQDSPGTGELFF. The CDR3 DNA reads as TGCGCCAGCAGCCAAGATAGTCCGGGAACCGGGGAGCTGTTTTTT.

This clonotype appeared many times. The rearrangement links TRBV19 to TRBJ1-2, with D uncertain. CDR1 is LNHDA and CDR2 is SQIVND in the germline V gene (reference sequence). CDR3 length: 16 residues. Trimming took 6 bases from V and 5 from J, leaving 22 bases between them. CDR3 sequence reads: CASRKLDNFLQYGYTF. Here the CDR3 DNA reads TGTGCCAGTAGGAAACTGGATAACTTCTTACAGTATGGCTACACCTTC.

This clonotype has a count of ten or more. This rearrangement joins TRBV12-3 or TRBV12-4 to TRBJ2-3; the match to TRBD2 covers 12 bases. This CDR3 is built from 16 residues. With V trimmed by 5 bases and J by 6 bases, 9 bases remained unmatched. CDR3 sequence: CASSPTSGSSRDTQYF. DNA for the CDR3: TGTGCCAGCAGTCCGACTAGCGGGAGTAGTAGGGATACGCAGTATTTT.

On this clonotype: Mismatch with germline at one junction end may stem from a read error. This rearrangement joins TRBV19 to TRBJ2-3; D gene ambiguous. Germline CDR1 is LNHDA and CDR2 is SQIVND (reference sequence). This CDR3 region has 13 residues. CDR3 region: CASSMVITDTQCF. CDR3 nucleotide sequence: TGTGCCAGTAGTATGGTCATCACAGATACGCAGTGTTTT.

The rearrangement joins TRBV4-1 to TRBJ1-5; D is perhaps TRBD1 (6 bases). Germline assignment: CDR1 MGHRA and CDR2 YSYEKL. Deletions cut 2 bases from V and 3 bases from J, with 11 bases between. The CDR3 runs 15 residues. The CDR3 reads CASSQIAGDNQPQHF. The CDR3 nucleotides read TGCGCCAGCAGCCAAATAGCAGGGGACAATCAGCCCCAGCATTTT.

V gene TRBV6-2 or TRBV6-3 combines with J gene TRBJ2-4; 7 bases map to TRBD1. The V gene's germline CDR1 is MNHEY and CDR2 SVGEGT. CDR3 size: 16 residues. J lost 1 base, V lost 5 bases, and 8 bases had no gene match. The CDR3 DNA is TGTGCCAGCAGTGTACACAGGGGTCGGGCCAAAAACATTCAGTACTTC. Its protein product is CASSVHRGRAKNIQYF.

Only one count was recorded for this clonotype. Compared with germline, one end of the junction differs, possibly owing to a read error. CDR3 coding DNA: TGCGCCAGCAGCCAGGGGACAGGGAGCTCCTACGGGCAGTACTTC. As protein: CASSQGTGSSYGQYF. This chain connects TRBV4-3 to TRBJ2-7; TRBD1 matches at 9 bases. There are 15 residues in the CDR3. Per the germline V gene, CDR1 is LGHNA and CDR2 is YSLEER.

As concerns this clonotype: A read error is possible here, since a much larger clone lies one base away. The rearrangement uses TRBV28 and TRBJ2-5; the D gene is possibly TRBD2 (5 bases). The CDR3 covers 16 residues. Looked up from germline, CDR1 is MDHEN and CDR2 is SYDVKM. Trimming stripped 6 bases from V and 4 bases from J, with 21 bases between. CDR3 sequence: CASRGGFRSAGETQYF. The CDR3, as DNA: TGTGCCAGCAGAGGAGGTTTCAGGAGCGCAGGAGAGACCCAGTACTTC.

V usage is TRBV11-2 and J usage is TRBJ2-4; the D is unclear. V gave up 5 bases and J gave up 8 bases, with 10 bases separating them. In germline, CDR1 is SGHAT, CDR2 FQNNGV. The CDR3 sequence is 12 residues long. The CDR3, as DNA: TGTGCCAGCAGCCCCGTTCAGGACATTCAGTACTTC. Protein sequence: CASSPVQDIQYF.

This clonotype was seen ten or more times. The V gene is TRBV28, the J gene TRBJ2-1; no definite D call. From germline, CDR1 is MDHEN and CDR2 SYDVKM. Trimming removed 4 bases from V and 3 bases from J, with 10 bases in between. The CDR3 totals 14 residues. The CDR3 region has the DNA TGTGCCAGCAGTTCCCGCCCGGGCTACAATGAGCAGTTCTTC. Translating it yields CASSSRPGYNEQFF.

Comment on this clonotype: A read error may be the cause here, since a much bigger clone is one base away. V gene TRBV12-3 or TRBV12-4 combines with J gene TRBJ2-4; tentative D call: TRBD1 (5 bases). The CDR3 contains 13 residues. CDR3 protein: CASSLPGLNVQYF. The CDR3 nucleotides read TGTGCCAGCAGTTTACCAGGGTTAAACGTTCAGTACTTC.

In regard to this clonotype: The conserved final phenylalanine or tryptophan is absent from the CDR3, which likely points to a read error. The V gene is TRBV7-9, the J gene TRBJ1-6; D not certain. This CDR3 has 13 residues. V was pared by 5 bases and J by 14 bases, with 16 bases between. CDR1 and CDR2 (germline): SEHNR, FQNEAQ (reference sequence). The CDR3 sequence is CASSAQEGRSLHL. CDR3 sequence (DNA): TGTGCCAGCAGCGCCCAGGAAGGTCGTTCCCTCCACCTT.